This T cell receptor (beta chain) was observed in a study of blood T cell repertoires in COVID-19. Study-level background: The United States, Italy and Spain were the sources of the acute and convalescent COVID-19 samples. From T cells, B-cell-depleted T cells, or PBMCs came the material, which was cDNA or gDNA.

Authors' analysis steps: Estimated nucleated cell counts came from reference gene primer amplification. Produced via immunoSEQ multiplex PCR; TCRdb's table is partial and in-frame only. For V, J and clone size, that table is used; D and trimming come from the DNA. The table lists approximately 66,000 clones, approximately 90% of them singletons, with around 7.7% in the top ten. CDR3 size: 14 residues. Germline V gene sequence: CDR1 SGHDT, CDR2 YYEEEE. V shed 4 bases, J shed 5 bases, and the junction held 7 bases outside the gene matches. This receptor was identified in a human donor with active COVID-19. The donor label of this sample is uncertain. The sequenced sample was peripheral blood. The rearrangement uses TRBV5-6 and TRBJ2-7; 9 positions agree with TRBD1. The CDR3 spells CASSRGTGRDEQYF. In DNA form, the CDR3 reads TGTGCCAGCAGCCGAGGGACAGGGCGGGACGAGCAGTACTTC.